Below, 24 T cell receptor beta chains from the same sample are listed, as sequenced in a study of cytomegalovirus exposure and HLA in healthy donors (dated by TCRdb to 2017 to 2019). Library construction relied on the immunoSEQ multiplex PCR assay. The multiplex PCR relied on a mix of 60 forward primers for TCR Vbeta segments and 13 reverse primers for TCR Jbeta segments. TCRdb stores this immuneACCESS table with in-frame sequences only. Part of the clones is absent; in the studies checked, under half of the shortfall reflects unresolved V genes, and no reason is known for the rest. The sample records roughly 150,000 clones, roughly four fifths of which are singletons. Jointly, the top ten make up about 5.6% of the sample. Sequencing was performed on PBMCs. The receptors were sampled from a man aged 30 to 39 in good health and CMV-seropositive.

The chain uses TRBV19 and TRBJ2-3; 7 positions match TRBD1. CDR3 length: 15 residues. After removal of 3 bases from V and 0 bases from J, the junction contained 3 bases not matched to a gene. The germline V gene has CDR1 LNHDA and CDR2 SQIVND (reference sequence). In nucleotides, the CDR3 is TGTGCCAGTAGTATCCGGGACAGTAGCACAGATACGCAGTATTTT. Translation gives CASSIRDSSTDTQYF.

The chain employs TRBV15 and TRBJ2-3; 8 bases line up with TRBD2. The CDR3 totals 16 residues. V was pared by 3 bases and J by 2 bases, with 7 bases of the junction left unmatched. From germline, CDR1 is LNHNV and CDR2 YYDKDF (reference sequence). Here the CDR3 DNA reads TGTGCCACCAGCAGTGGTTGGCGGGGGGACACAGATACGCAGTATTTT. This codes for CATSSGWRGDTDTQYF.

CDR3 sequence (DNA): TGTGCCAGTAGTATAGATTTGGAGGGGGCGAACTACGAGCAGTACTTC. Translated, it gives CASSIDLEGANYEQYF. The chain couples TRBV19 to TRBJ2-7; the D gene is possibly TRBD1 (7 bases). This CDR3 contains 16 residues. Between the trimmed V and J ends, which lost 0 bases and 3 bases, there was a span of 15 bases. Germline V gives CDR1 LNHDA, CDR2 SQIVND (reference sequence).

The CDR3 is CASSPSWTGSNTGELFF. CDR3 coding DNA: TGTGCCAGCTCACCATCCTGGACAGGGTCGAACACCGGGGAGCTGTTTTTT. The chain employs TRBV18 and TRBJ2-2, with 8 nucleotides matching TRBD1. The ends lost 2 bases at V and 0 bases at J; junction bases unmatched: 5. The V gene's germline CDR1 is KGHSH and CDR2 LQKENI. CDR3 length: 17 residues.

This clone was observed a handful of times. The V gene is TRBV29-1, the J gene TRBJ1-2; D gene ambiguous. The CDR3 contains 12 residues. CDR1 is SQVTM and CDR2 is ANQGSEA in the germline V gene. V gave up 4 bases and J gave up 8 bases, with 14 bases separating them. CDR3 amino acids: CSVALRNGGYTF. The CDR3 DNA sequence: TGCAGCGTTGCCCTAAGGAACGGGGGCTACACCTTC.

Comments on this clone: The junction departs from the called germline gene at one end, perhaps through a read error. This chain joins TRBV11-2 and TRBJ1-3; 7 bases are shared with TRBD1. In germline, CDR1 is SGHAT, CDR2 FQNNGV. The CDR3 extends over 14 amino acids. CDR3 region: CASSERQGGNAIYF. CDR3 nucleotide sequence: TGTGCCAGCAGCGAACGACAGGGAGGAAACGCCATATATTTT.

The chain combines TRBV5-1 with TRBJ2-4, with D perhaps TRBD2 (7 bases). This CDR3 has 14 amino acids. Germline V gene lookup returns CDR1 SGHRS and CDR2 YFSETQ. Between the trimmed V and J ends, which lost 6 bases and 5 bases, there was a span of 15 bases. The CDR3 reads CASNEGGGENIQYF. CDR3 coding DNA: TGCGCCAGCAACGAGGGAGGGGGGGAAAACATTCAGTACTTC.

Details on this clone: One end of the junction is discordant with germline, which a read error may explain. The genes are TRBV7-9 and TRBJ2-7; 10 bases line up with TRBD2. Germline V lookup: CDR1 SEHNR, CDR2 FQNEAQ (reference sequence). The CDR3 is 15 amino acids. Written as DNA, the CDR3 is TGTTCCAGCAGCCTCGGACTAGCGGCAATCTACGAGCAGTACTTC. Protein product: CSSSLGLAAIYEQYF.

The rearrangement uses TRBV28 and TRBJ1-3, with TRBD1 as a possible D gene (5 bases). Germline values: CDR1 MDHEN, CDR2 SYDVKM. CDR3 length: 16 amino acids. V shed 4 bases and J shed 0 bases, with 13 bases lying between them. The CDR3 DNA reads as TGTGCCAGCAGTTATCGGAGGGGCAGCTCTGGAAACACCATATATTTT. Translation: CASSYRRGSSGNTIYF.

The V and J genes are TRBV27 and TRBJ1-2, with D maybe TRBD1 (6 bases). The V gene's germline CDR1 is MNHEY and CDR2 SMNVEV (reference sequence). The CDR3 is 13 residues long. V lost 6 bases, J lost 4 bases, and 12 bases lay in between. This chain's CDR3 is CASRPGATYGYTF. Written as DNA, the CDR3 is TGTGCCAGCAGGCCAGGGGCGACCTATGGCTACACCTTC.

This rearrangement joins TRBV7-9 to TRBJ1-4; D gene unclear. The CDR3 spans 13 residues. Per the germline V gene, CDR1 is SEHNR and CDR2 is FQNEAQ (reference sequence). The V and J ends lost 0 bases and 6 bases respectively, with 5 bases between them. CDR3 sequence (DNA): TGTGCCAGCAGCTTAGCGGCCGATGAAAAACTGTTTTTT. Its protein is CASSLAADEKLFF.

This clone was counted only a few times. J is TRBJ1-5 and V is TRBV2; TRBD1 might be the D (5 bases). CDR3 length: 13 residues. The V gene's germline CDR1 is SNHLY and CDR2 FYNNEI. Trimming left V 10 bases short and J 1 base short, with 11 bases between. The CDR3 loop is CANLDTSNQPQHF. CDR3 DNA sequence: TGTGCCAACTTGGACACGAGCAATCAGCCCCAGCATTTT.

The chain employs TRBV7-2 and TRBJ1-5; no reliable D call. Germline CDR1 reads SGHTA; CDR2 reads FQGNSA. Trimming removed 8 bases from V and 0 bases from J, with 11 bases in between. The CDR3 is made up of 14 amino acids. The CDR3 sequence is CASGGGYSNQPQHF. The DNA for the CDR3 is TGTGCCAGCGGCGGAGGATATAGCAATCAGCCCCAGCATTTT.

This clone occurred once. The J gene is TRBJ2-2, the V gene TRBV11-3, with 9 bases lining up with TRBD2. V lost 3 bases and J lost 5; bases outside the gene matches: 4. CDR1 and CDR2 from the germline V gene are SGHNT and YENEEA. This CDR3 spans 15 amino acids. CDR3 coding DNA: TGTGCCAGCAGCTTTAGCGGGAGTCGGACCGGGGAGCTGTTTTTT. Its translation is CASSFSGSRTGELFF. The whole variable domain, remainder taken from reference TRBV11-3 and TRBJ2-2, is EAGVVQSPRYKIIEKKQPVAFWCNPISGHNTLYWYLQNLGQGPELLIRYENEEAVDDSQLPKDRFSAERLKGVDSTLKIQPAELGDSAVYLCASSFSGSRTGELFFGEGSRLTVL.

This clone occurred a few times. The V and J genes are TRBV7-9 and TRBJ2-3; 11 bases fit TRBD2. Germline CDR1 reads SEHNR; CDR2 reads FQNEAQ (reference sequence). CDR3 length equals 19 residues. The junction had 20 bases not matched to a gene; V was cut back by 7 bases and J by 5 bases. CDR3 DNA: TGTGCCAGCACCTATGGGGGCCTAGCGGGGGGAAAAGGAGGAGATACGCAGTATTTT. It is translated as CASTYGGLAGGKGGDTQYF.

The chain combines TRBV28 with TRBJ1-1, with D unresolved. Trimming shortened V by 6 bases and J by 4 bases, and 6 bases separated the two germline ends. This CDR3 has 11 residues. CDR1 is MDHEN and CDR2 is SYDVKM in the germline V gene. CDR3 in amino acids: CASSLRTEAFF. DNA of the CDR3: TGTGCCAGCAGCCTGCGCACTGAAGCTTTCTTT. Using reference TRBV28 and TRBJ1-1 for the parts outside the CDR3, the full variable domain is DVKVTQSSRYLVKRTGEKVFLECVQDMDHENMFWYRQDPGLGLRLIYFSYDVKMKEKGDIPEGYSVSREKKERFSLILESASTNQTSMYLCASSLRTEAFFGQGTRLTVV.

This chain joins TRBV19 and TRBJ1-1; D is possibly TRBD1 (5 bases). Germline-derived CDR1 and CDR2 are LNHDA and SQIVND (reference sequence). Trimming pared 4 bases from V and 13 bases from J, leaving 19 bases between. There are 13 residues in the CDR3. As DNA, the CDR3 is TGTGCCAGTAGTACATCTTCAGGGCGTGTAGGTTTCTTT. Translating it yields CASSTSSGRVGFF.

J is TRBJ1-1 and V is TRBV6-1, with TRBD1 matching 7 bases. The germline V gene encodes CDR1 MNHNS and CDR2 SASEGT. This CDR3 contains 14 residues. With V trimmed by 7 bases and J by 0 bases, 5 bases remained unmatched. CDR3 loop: CASTKTGLNTEAFF. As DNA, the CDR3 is TGTGCCAGCACTAAGACAGGGTTGAACACTGAAGCTTTCTTT.

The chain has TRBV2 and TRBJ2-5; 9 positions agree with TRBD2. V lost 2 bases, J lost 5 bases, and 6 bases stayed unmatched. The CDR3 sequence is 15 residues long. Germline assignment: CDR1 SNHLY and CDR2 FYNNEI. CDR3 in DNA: TGTGCCAGCAGTGAAATAGCGGGAGTAAGGGAGACCCAGTACTTC. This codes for CASSEIAGVRETQYF.

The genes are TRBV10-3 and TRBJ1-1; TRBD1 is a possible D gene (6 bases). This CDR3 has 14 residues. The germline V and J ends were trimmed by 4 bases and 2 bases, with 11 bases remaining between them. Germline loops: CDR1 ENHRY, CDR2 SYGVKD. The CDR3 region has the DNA TGTGCCATCAGTGGAGGGACATCTAACACTGAAGCTTTCTTT. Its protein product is CAISGGTSNTEAFF.

The CDR3 coding sequence is TGTGCCAGCAGCTTCGAGACAGGGGGGAGCACTGAAGCTTTCTTT. It encodes CASSFETGGSTEAFF. This chain connects TRBV7-9 to TRBJ1-1; 9 positions match TRBD1. V was pared by 3 bases and J by 4 bases, with 6 bases of the junction left unmatched. The CDR3 length is 15 residues. Germline CDR1 is SEHNR and CDR2 is FQNEAQ (reference sequence).

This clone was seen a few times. CDR3 region: CASSLMGQGALTSSYEQYF. DNA of the CDR3: TGTGCCAGCAGCTTAATGGGACAGGGGGCCCTGACAAGCTCCTACGAGCAGTACTTC. The chain couples TRBV7-9 to TRBJ2-7; 12 bases map to TRBD1. This CDR3 comprises 19 residues. J gave up 0 bases and V 2 bases, and 11 bases lay outside the gene matches. Per germline, CDR1 SEHNR and CDR2 FQNEAQ (reference sequence).

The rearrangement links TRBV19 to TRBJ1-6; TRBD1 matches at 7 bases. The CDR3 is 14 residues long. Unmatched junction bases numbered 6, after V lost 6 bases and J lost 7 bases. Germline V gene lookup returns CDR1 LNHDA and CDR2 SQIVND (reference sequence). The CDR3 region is CASSHGTENSPLHF. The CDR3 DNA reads TGTGCCAGTAGCCATGGGACAGAAAATTCACCCCTCCACTTT.

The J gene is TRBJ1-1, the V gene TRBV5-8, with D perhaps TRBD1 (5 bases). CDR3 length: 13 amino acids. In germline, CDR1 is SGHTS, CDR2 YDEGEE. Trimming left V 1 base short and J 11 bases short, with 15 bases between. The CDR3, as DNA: TGTGCCAGCAGCTTGAGTCAGGGCTTAAGGGCTTTCTTT. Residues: CASSLSQGLRAFF. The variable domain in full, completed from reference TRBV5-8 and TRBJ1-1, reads EAGVTQSPTHLIKTRGQQATLRCSPISGHTSVYWYQQALGLGLQFLLWYDEGEERNRGNFPPRFSGRQFPNYSSELNVNALELEDSALYLCASSLSQGLRAFFGQGTRLTVV.